The 21 T cell receptor beta chains given below trace back to one sample, sequenced in a study of cytomegalovirus exposure and HLA in healthy donors. Assay: immunoSEQ multiplex PCR; the TCRdb copy retains only in-frame clones and omits some. The sample holds approximately 170,000 clones; about 89% are singletons and the top ten take 3% to 3.5%. Source material: PBMCs. The receptors derive from a woman aged 18-29 years in good health and CMV-seropositive.

This clone has more than one count but fewer than ten. This rearrangement joins TRBV15 to TRBJ2-2; no reliable D call. Trimming pared 0 bases from V and 7 bases from J, leaving 9 bases between. Germline CDR1 is LNHNV and CDR2 is YYDKDF (reference sequence). This CDR3 is 14 amino acids long. The CDR3 nucleotides are TGTGCCACCAGCAGAGATCGGGTTATCGGGGAGCTGTTTTTT. This translates into CATSRDRVIGELFF.

This clone was observed a few times. The CDR3 DNA is TGTGCCAGCTCACCTACCGCGAGCACCGGGGAGCTGTTTTTT. Protein: CASSPTASTGELFF. The chain couples TRBV18 to TRBJ2-2; D call uncertain. V was clipped by 3 bases and J by 4 bases, with 9 bases between them. Germline V gene sequence: CDR1 KGHSH, CDR2 LQKENI. This CDR3 is 14 amino acids long.

The rearrangement links TRBV9 to TRBJ1-5, with TRBD1 as a possible D gene (6 bases). The germline V gene has CDR1 SGDLS and CDR2 YYNGEE. Trimming removed 4 bases at V and 4 bases at J, with 12 bases between. The CDR3 runs to 14 residues. CDR3 bases: TGTGCCAGCAGCCCCCGGGACATGAATCAGCCCCAGCATTTT. This gives the protein CASSPRDMNQPQHF.

V gene TRBV7-2 combines with J gene TRBJ2-5, with a weak D call TRBD2 (6 bases). CDR1 and CDR2 from the germline V gene are SGHTA and FQGNSA. V lost 5 bases to trimming and J lost 4 bases, with 23 bases between them. The CDR3 is 17 amino acids. The CDR3 is CASSPRLAVGGGETQYF. The CDR3 DNA reads as TGTGCCAGCAGCCCTAGGCTGGCCGTTGGGGGAGGAGAGACCCAGTACTTC.

The rearrangement joins TRBV28 to TRBJ2-1; TRBD2 agrees at 10 bases. This CDR3 spans 13 amino acids. CDR1 and CDR2 (germline): MDHEN, SYDVKM. Trimming at V came to 8 bases and at J to 7 bases, leaving 5 bases not matched to a gene. The CDR3 spells CASLSGRQNEQFF. The CDR3 region has the DNA TGTGCCAGCCTTAGCGGGAGGCAGAATGAGCAGTTCTTC.

The chain combines TRBV4-1 with TRBJ2-2; 14 bases fit TRBD2. J lost 0 bases, V lost 4 bases, and 13 bases had no gene match. Germline loops: CDR1 MGHRA, CDR2 YSYEKL. The CDR3 is 21 amino acids. CDR3: CASSLPLRLAGGRPNTGELFF. In DNA, the CDR3 is TGCGCCAGCAGCCTACCACTAAGACTAGCGGGAGGGCGACCGAACACCGGGGAGCTGTTTTTT.

The chain recombines TRBV30 with TRBJ2-3; 7 bases align to TRBD2. The V and J ends lost 1 base and 7 bases, in that order; junction bases with no gene match: 2. The CDR3 is made up of 12 amino acids. Germline lookup yields CDR1 GTSNPN and CDR2 SVGIG (reference sequence). The DNA for the CDR3 is TGTGCCTGGAGTGGGGGGGGAAATACGCAGTATTTT. It yields the protein CAWSGGGNTQYF. The full variable domain, its missing parts supplied by reference TRBV30 and TRBJ2-3, is SQTIHQWPATLVQPVGSPLSLECTVEGTSNPNLYWYRQAAGRGLQLLFYSVGIGQISSEVPQNLSASRPQDRQFILSSKKLLLSDSGFYLCAWSGGGNTQYFGPGTRLTVL.

This clone was seen more than once but under ten times. J is TRBJ1-2 and V is TRBV27; weak D call: TRBD1 (6 bases). This CDR3 has 12 residues. Germline V lookup: CDR1 MNHEY, CDR2 SMNVEV (reference sequence). V gave up 6 bases and J gave up 8 bases, with 13 bases separating them. The CDR3 is CASRDRQWGYTF. The DNA of the CDR3 is TGTGCCAGCAGGGACAGACAGTGGGGCTACACCTTC.

This chain joins TRBV2 and TRBJ2-5; 10 positions agree with TRBD2. The V and J ends lost 4 bases and 4 bases, in that order; junction bases with no gene match: 9. Germline lookup yields CDR1 SNHLY and CDR2 FYNNEI. The CDR3 is 16 amino acids. Written as DNA, the CDR3 is TGTGCCAGCAGTGGGGGTAGCGGGGGGCTTGGAGAGACCCAGTACTTC. This gives the protein CASSGGSGGLGETQYF.

This clone was seen a few times. The chain employs TRBV5-3 and TRBJ1-5; D ambiguous. TRBV5-3 is an ORF, and what it does is uncertain. V was pared by 7 bases and J by 0 bases, with 5 bases between. The CDR3 is 12 amino acids. The CDR3 spells CARPYSNQPQHF. As DNA, the CDR3 is TGTGCCAGACCCTATAGCAATCAGCCCCAGCATTTT.

The rearrangement joins TRBV5-6 to TRBJ1-2; 9 nucleotides align to TRBD1. Germline V gene lookup returns CDR1 SGHDT and CDR2 YYEEEE. The CDR3 covers 14 residues. The J segment lost 4 bases and the V segment lost 3 bases, leaving 4 bases of the junction unmatched. The chain's CDR3 is CASSWGQGLYGYTF. The CDR3 coding sequence is TGTGCCAGCAGCTGGGGACAGGGACTCTATGGCTACACCTTC.

The rearrangement uses TRBV19 and TRBJ2-5, with D perhaps matching TRBD2 (5 bases). The CDR3 is 15 residues long. Trimming pared 3 bases from V and 0 bases from J, leaving 11 bases between. The germline V gene has CDR1 LNHDA and CDR2 SQIVND (reference sequence). This CDR3 is CASSIGRGYQETQYF. CDR3 DNA: TGTGCCAGTAGTATCGGTCGAGGGTACCAAGAGACCCAGTACTTC.

The chain has TRBV7-2 and TRBJ2-5; 7 positions agree with TRBD1. CDR3 length equals 15 residues. Trimming removed 2 bases from V and 6 bases from J; junction bases left unmatched: 9. CDR1 and CDR2 from the germline V gene are SGHTA and FQGNSA. The CDR3 DNA reads as TGTGCCAGCAGCTTACAAGCGACAGGGTTAAAGACCCAGTACTTC. It encodes CASSLQATGLKTQYF.

This chain links TRBV6-1 with TRBJ2-7, with D possibly being TRBD2 (6 bases). V lost 8 bases and J 3 bases, leaving 17 bases between the germline ends. The germline gives CDR1 MNHNS, CDR2 SASEGT. This CDR3 has 14 residues. The CDR3 DNA follows: TGTGCCAGCCTTCCCCTAGCGCGCCACTACGAGCAGTACTTC. Amino acid sequence: CASLPLARHYEQYF.

The J gene is TRBJ1-2, the V gene TRBV9, with TRBD1 matching 9 bases. The CDR3 sequence is 16 residues long. Germline V lookup: CDR1 SGDLS, CDR2 YYNGEE. With 4 bases clipped from V and 5 bases from J, the junction kept 12 bases outside the gene matches. The CDR3 region has the DNA TGTGCCAGCAGCACAGGACAGGGGCCGCCTCCGTATGGCTACACCTTC. Protein sequence: CASSTGQGPPPYGYTF.

In its sample, this clone was seen once. V gene TRBV7-9 combines with J gene TRBJ1-1; possibly TRBD1 for D (6 bases). Trimming took off 2 bases at V and 5 bases at J, with 9 bases between the two ends. This CDR3 has 13 residues. The germline V gene encodes CDR1 SEHNR and CDR2 FQNEAQ (reference sequence). The CDR3 coding sequence is TGTGCCAGCAGCTTACAGGGGCATACTGAAGCTTTCTTT. Translation gives CASSLQGHTEAFF. Combining the CDR3 with reference TRBV7-9 and TRBJ1-1 gives the whole variable domain DTGVSQNPRHKITKRGQNVTFRCDPISEHNRLYWYRQTLGQGPEFLTYFQNEAQLEKSRLLSDRFSAERPKGSFSTLEIQRTEQGDSAMYLCASSLQGHTEAFFGQGTRLTVV.

This sequence joins TRBV9 and TRBJ2-2; D is uncertain. The length of the CDR3 is 12 residues. V was trimmed by 0 bases and J by 6 bases, leaving 3 bases between them. Per germline, CDR1 SGDLS and CDR2 YYNGEE. This CDR3 reads CASSVDSGELFF. DNA for the CDR3: TGTGCCAGCAGCGTAGACTCCGGGGAGCTGTTTTTT.

The rearrangement joins TRBV5-4 to TRBJ2-1, with 9 bases that match TRBD2. This CDR3 is 16 amino acids long. The V gene's germline CDR1 is SGHNT and CDR2 YYREEE (reference sequence). Germline trimming cut 2 bases from V and 9 bases from J; bases unmatched to any gene: 12. The CDR3: CASSFGRGGLVGEQFF. DNA of the CDR3: TGTGCCAGCAGCTTTGGGCGGGGGGGACTTGTTGGTGAGCAGTTCTTC.

As DNA, the CDR3 is TGTGCCAGCAGTGTACAGGCCTGGGACTACACCTTC. Amino acid sequence: CASSVQAWDYTF. The chain joins TRBV6-1 to TRBJ1-2; D possibly corresponds to TRBD1 (5 bases). This CDR3 has 12 amino acids. Germline V gene data show CDR1 as MNHNS and CDR2 as SASEGT. V lost 4 bases and J lost 10, with 13 bases in between.

The gene calls are TRBV5-1 and TRBJ1-1; unclear D gene. Trimming removed 6 bases at V and 0 bases at J, with 18 bases between. This CDR3 spans 16 amino acids. CDR1 is SGHRS and CDR2 is YFSETQ in the germline V gene. The CDR3 nucleotides are TGCGCCAGCAACGTAGGTATGGGAGGCATGAACACTGAAGCTTTCTTT. The encoded protein is CASNVGMGGMNTEAFF.

Points on this clone: Within the sample, other DNA sequences also encode this same CDR3. The rearrangement uses TRBV6-5 and TRBJ1-4; TRBD1 matches 7 bases. The CDR3 consists of 15 residues. J gave up 4 bases and V 0 bases, and 2 bases lay outside the gene matches. From germline, CDR1 is MNHEY and CDR2 SVGAGI. As DNA, the CDR3 is TGTGCCAGCAGTTACTCGGGACAGCTTAATGAAAAACTGTTTTTT. It is translated as CASSYSGQLNEKLFF.